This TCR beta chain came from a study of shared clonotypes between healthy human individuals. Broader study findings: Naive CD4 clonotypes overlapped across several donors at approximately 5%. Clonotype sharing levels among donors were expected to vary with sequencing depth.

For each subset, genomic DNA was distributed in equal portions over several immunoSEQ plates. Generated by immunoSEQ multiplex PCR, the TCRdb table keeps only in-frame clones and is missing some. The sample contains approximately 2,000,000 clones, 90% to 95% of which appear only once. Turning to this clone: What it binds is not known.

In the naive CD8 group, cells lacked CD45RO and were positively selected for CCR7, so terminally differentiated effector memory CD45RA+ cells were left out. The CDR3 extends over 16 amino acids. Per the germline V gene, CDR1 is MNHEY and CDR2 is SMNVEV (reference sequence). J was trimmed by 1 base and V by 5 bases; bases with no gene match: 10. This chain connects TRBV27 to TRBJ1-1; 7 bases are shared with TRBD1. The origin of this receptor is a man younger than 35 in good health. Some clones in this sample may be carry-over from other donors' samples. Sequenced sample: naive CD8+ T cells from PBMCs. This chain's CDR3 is CASSTLLYRGNTEAFF. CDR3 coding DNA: TGTGCCAGCAGTACCCTTTTATACAGGGGGAACACTGAAGCTTTCTTT.